This T cell receptor beta chain derives from a study of cytomegalovirus exposure and HLA in healthy donors. Study-wide findings and caveats: Later examination showed HLA-associated TCR beta chains had greater clonal expansion than equally common others.

Germline V gene lookup returns CDR1 MNHNS and CDR2 SASEGT. The V segment lost 6 bases and the J segment 5 bases; nucleotides outside the gene matches: 2. CDR3 length equals 13 residues. In the PCR, 60 Vbeta and 13 Jbeta primers were used. TCRdb's copy holds only in-frame clones and misses some; the assay was immunoSEQ multiplex PCR. The table shows more than 90,000 clones, with about 74% occurring only once. As regards this clone: Its specificity is not known.

The chain recombines TRBV6-1 with TRBJ1-4; 8 nucleotides agree with TRBD1. The sequence came from a female donor in good health and CMV-seronegative. What was sequenced was PBMCs. Written as DNA, the CDR3 is TGTGCCAGCAGACGGACAGGGAATGAAAAACTGTTTTTT. Protein sequence: CASRRTGNEKLFF.